These 9 T cell receptor beta chains were all obtained from the same sample, sequenced in a study of blood T cell repertoires in COVID-19. Assay used: immunoSEQ multiplex PCR; TCRdb lists only in-frame clones, some missing. The repertoire holds roughly 50,000 clones, roughly 76% seen once, with roughly 5.7% in the top ten. What was sequenced was peripheral blood. These receptor sequences come from a woman aged 60-70 years with acute or convalescent COVID-19.

The chain couples TRBV6-6 to TRBJ1-1; no firm D call. The CDR3 runs to 14 residues. The germline gives CDR1 MNHNY, CDR2 SVGAGI (reference sequence). V gave up 7 bases and J gave up 5 bases, with 17 bases separating them. The CDR3, as DNA: TGTGCCAGCACTAAAGAGACTGGGAGGACTGAAGCTTTCTTT. Protein: CASTKETGRTEAFF.

The chain is built from TRBV9 and TRBJ2-7, with 10 bases identical to TRBD1. The CDR3 contains 14 residues. Trimming cost V 2 bases and J 7 bases; bases outside gene matches: 6. The germline V gene encodes CDR1 SGDLS and CDR2 YYNGEE. Written as DNA, the CDR3 is TGTGCCAGCAGCGTGGACAGGGGGTATAGGGAGCAGTACTTC. Translated: CASSVDRGYREQYF.

This chain links TRBV24-1 with TRBJ2-3; the match to TRBD2 covers 7 bases. Germline V CDR1 and CDR2: KGHDR, SFDVKD. V dropped 4 bases and J dropped 10; count of bases not matched to a gene: 10. This CDR3 is 14 amino acids long. CDR3 sequence reads: CATSDPETSMAQYF. CDR3 sequence (DNA): TGTGCCACCAGTGACCCCGAGACTAGCATGGCGCAGTATTTT.

The rearrangement uses TRBV18 and TRBJ2-1; 7 nucleotides align to TRBD2. This CDR3 spans 15 amino acids. Trimming cost V 5 bases and J 1 base; bases outside gene matches: 5. From germline, CDR1 is KGHSH and CDR2 LQKENI. The CDR3 DNA reads as TGTGCCAGCTCAAGCGGGACGGCTTCCTACAATGAGCAGTTCTTC. Protein sequence: CASSSGTASYNEQFF.

CDR3 loop: CASSELGDGYTF. The CDR3, as DNA: TGTGCCAGCAGTGAATTGGGAGATGGCTACACCTTC. The rearrangement joins TRBV25-1 to TRBJ1-2; no clear D gene. The V end lost 1 base, the J end lost 6 bases, and 6 bases lay between the germline ends. The CDR3 totals 12 residues. Germline loops: CDR1 MGHDK, CDR2 SYGVNS.

The V and J genes are TRBV15 and TRBJ2-2, with 7 positions matching TRBD1. Germline CDR1 reads LNHNV; CDR2 reads YYDKDF (reference sequence). This CDR3 comprises 16 residues. V gave up 0 bases and J gave up 7 bases; unmatched junction bases: 8. As DNA, the CDR3 is TGTGCCACCAGCAGAGAGGCAGGGGGAAGTAACGGGGAGCTGTTTTTT. Residues: CATSREAGGSNGELFF.

The chain links TRBV18 to TRBJ1-2; possibly TRBD1 for D (5 bases). Per the germline V gene, CDR1 is KGHSH and CDR2 is LQKENI. V gave up 6 bases and J gave up 0 bases, with 17 bases separating them. The CDR3 totals 16 residues. The CDR3 loop is CASSPIVDTANYGYTF. CDR3 sequence (DNA): TGTGCCAGCTCCCCCATCGTGGACACTGCTAACTATGGCTACACCTTC.

The V and J genes are TRBV29-1 and TRBJ2-7; possible D gene TRBD2, 6 bases. V lost 5 bases to trimming and J lost 2 bases, with 16 bases between them. In germline, CDR1 is SQVTM, CDR2 ANQGSEA. This CDR3 region has 14 residues. CDR3 nucleotide sequence: TGCAGCGTTCGAACGGGAGAGGGGCCCTACGAGCAGTACTTC. Protein sequence: CSVRTGEGPYEQYF.

V and J are TRBV11-2 and TRBJ1-1; D unresolved. CDR1 is SGHAT and CDR2 is FQNNGV in the germline V gene. CDR3 length: 15 residues. Trimming cost V 2 bases and J 3 bases, with 13 bases left between them. As DNA, the CDR3 is TGTGCCAGCAGCTTACCCCAAAAGGGAGACACTGAAGCTTTCTTT. Translation: CASSLPQKGDTEAFF.